These 14 T cell receptor beta chains were all obtained from the same sample, sequenced in a study of cytomegalovirus exposure and HLA in healthy donors. Assay used: immunoSEQ multiplex PCR; TCRdb lists only in-frame clones, some missing. The data contain about 73,000 clones, approximately 95% of them seen just once; the ten biggest clones take up approximately 3.4%. What was sequenced was PBMCs. The receptors stem from a man in his late teens or twenties in good health and CMV-seronegative.

J is TRBJ1-1 and V is TRBV7-8; TRBD1 is a possible D gene (6 bases). The CDR3 contains 13 residues. The V gene lost 7 bases and the J gene lost 5 bases, with 14 bases spanning the gap. Germline V gives CDR1 SGHVS, CDR2 FQNEAQ. CDR3 protein: CASTEGGWTEAFF. In nucleotides, the CDR3 is TGTGCCAGCACCGAGGGGGGGTGGACTGAAGCTTTCTTT.

The chain combines TRBV6-6 with TRBJ2-5; 8 bases are a match to TRBD2. The CDR3 is made up of 15 amino acids. Germline values: CDR1 MNHNY, CDR2 SVGAGI (reference sequence). V was clipped by 2 bases and J by 1 base; unmatched bases: 3. The DNA for the CDR3 is TGTGCCAGCAGTTACGAGCGGGGGCTCCAAGAGACCCAGTACTTC. It encodes CASSYERGLQETQYF.

This chain links TRBV7-9 with TRBJ1-4; maybe TRBD1 (5 bases). CDR1 is SEHNR, CDR2 FQNEAQ, per germline (reference sequence). The V end was cut by 5 bases, the J end by 6 bases, with 16 bases between. This CDR3 is built from 15 residues. CDR3 sequence reads: CASSHPSSGDEKLFF. The DNA for the CDR3 is TGTGCCAGCAGCCACCCAAGCTCGGGGGATGAAAAACTGTTTTTT.

The rearrangement links TRBV7-9 to TRBJ2-2, with TRBD2 as a possible D gene (5 bases). CDR3 size: 12 residues. Germline CDR1 and CDR2: SEHNR and FQNEAQ (reference sequence). Trimming took 3 bases from V and 8 from J, leaving 7 bases between them. The CDR3 DNA is TGTGCCAGCAGCTTTTCGGGGGGGGAGCTGTTTTTT. This encodes CASSFSGGELFF.

The rearrangement uses TRBV28 and TRBJ1-4; D is possibly TRBD1 (5 bases). V lost 8 bases to trimming and J lost 7 bases, with 17 bases between them. This CDR3 region has 14 residues. Germline V gene sequence: CDR1 MDHEN, CDR2 SYDVKM. The CDR3 sequence is CASDSAGLGEKLFF. For the CDR3, the DNA is TGTGCCAGCGATTCCGCGGGGCTGGGTGAAAAACTGTTTTTT.

The chain employs TRBV5-8 and TRBJ1-2; D is possibly TRBD1 (6 bases). This CDR3 spans 11 amino acids. Trimming took 4 bases from V and 6 from J, leaving 7 bases between them. The V gene's germline CDR1 is SGHTS and CDR2 YDEGEE. For the CDR3, the DNA is TGTGCCAGCAGCCCAGGGGATGGCTACACCTTC. Translation gives CASSPGDGYTF.

The V gene is TRBV19, the J gene TRBJ1-6; a weak D match, TRBD1 (6 bases). The CDR3 consists of 15 residues. Trimming took off 5 bases at V and 9 bases at J, with 17 bases between the two ends. CDR1 and CDR2 (germline): LNHDA, SQIVND (reference sequence). The CDR3 DNA reads as TGTGCCAGTAGTTTCGGGACAATCAGGAGTTCACCCCTCCACTTT. Its translation is CASSFGTIRSSPLHF.

The V call is TRBV5-4, the J call TRBJ2-1; perhaps TRBD2 as D (6 bases). Trimming shortened V by 4 bases and J by 0 bases, and 17 bases separated the two germline ends. This CDR3 has 17 residues. Germline V lookup: CDR1 SGHNT, CDR2 YYREEE (reference sequence). CDR3 nucleotides: TGTGCCAGCAGCCCAACCGGGACTTTGAGCTCCTACAATGAGCAGTTCTTC. Protein: CASSPTGTLSSYNEQFF.

This clone was picked up one time. The V call is TRBV27, the J call TRBJ2-2, with D tentatively TRBD2 (6 bases). Germline V gene sequence: CDR1 MNHEY, CDR2 SMNVEV (reference sequence). Trimming left V 2 bases short and J 6 bases short, with 13 bases between. This CDR3 has 15 amino acids. CDR3 sequence reads: CASSLTGVSAGELFF. CDR3 DNA sequence: TGTGCCAGCAGTTTAACGGGGGTGTCGGCCGGGGAGCTGTTTTTT.

The chain couples TRBV5-1 to TRBJ2-5, with a tentative D call TRBD2 (5 bases). Trimming removed 5 bases at V and 5 bases at J, with 13 bases between. This CDR3 is 13 amino acids long. Germline CDR1 is SGHRS and CDR2 is YFSETQ. CDR3: CASSKGVGETQYF. The CDR3 bases are TGCGCCAGCAGTAAGGGAGTAGGGGAGACCCAGTACTTC. The full variable domain, its missing parts supplied by reference TRBV5-1 and TRBJ2-5, is KAGVTQTPRYLIKTRGQQVTLSCSPISGHRSVSWYQQTPGQGLQFLFEYFSETQRNKGNFPGRFSGRQFSNSRSEMNVSTLELGDSALYLCASSKGVGETQYFGPGTRLLVL.

This sequence joins TRBV27 and TRBJ2-3, with 9 bases aligning to TRBD1. CDR1 and CDR2 from the germline V gene are MNHEY and SMNVEV (reference sequence). V dropped 6 bases and J dropped 4; count of bases not matched to a gene: 23. The CDR3 extends over 20 amino acids. CDR3 sequence: CASRGSSPYPGTGTADTQYF. The CDR3 nucleotides are TGTGCCAGCAGGGGATCTTCACCATATCCCGGGACAGGGACCGCAGATACGCAGTATTTT.

The chain has TRBV4-1 and TRBJ2-3; possibly TRBD2 for D (5 bases). Germline CDR1 is MGHRA and CDR2 is YSYEKL. The CDR3 contains 16 residues. V was clipped by 7 bases and J by 1 base, with 18 bases between them. As DNA, the CDR3 is TGCGCCAGCACCTCTGTAGGAGGCGCCCGCACAGATACGCAGTATTTT. It yields the protein CASTSVGGARTDTQYF.

The J gene is TRBJ1-1, the V gene TRBV9; weak D call: TRBD1 (5 bases). Germline V lookup: CDR1 SGDLS, CDR2 YYNGEE. V gave up 0 bases and J gave up 4 bases, with 7 bases separating them. This CDR3 has 13 amino acids. CDR3 coding DNA: TGTGCCAGCAGCGTAGGACAGATCACTGAAGCTTTCTTT. It translates to CASSVGQITEAFF.

The chain joins TRBV28 to TRBJ2-3, with D perhaps TRBD1 (5 bases). Per germline, CDR1 MDHEN and CDR2 SYDVKM. The CDR3 has 15 residues. The ends were cut back, 2 bases at V and 1 base at J, with 10 bases in the middle. CDR3 in DNA: TGTGCCAGCAGTTTAAAGGACACCCGCACAGATACGCAGTATTTT. This codes for CASSLKDTRTDTQYF.